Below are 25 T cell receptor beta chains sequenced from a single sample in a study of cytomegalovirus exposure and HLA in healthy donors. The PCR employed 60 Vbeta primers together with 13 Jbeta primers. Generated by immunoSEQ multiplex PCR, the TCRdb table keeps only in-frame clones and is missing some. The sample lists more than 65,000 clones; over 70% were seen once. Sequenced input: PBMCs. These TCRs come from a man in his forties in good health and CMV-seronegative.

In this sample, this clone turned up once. The CDR3, as DNA: TGTGCCTGGAGTACCGGGACAGGGTTTACTGAAGCTTTCTTT. As protein: CAWSTGTGFTEAFF. The chain links TRBV30 to TRBJ1-1; 9 nucleotides align to TRBD1. Germline V gene sequence: CDR1 GTSNPN, CDR2 SVGIG (reference sequence). V gave up 2 bases and J gave up 5 bases; unmatched junction bases: 6. The CDR3 runs to 14 residues.

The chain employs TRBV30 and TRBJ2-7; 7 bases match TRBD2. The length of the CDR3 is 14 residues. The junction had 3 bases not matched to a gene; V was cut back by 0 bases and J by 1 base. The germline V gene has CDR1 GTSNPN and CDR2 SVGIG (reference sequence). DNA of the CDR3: TGTGCCTGGAGTGTGGGGGGGGTATCCTACGAGCAGTACTTC. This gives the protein CAWSVGGVSYEQYF.

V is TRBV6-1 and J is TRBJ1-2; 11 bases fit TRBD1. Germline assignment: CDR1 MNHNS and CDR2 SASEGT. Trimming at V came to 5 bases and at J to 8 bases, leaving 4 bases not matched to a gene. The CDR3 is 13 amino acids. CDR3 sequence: CASSTDRGRGYTF. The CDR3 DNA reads TGTGCCAGCAGTACGGACAGGGGGCGGGGCTACACCTTC.

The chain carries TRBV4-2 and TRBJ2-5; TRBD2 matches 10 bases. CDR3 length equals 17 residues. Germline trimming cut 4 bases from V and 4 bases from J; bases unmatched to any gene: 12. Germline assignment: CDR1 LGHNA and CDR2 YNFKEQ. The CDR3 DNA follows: TGTGCCAGCAGCCCCCTAAGCGGGGGGGCCGAGGGAGAGACCCAGTACTTC. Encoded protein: CASSPLSGGAEGETQYF.

The DNA for the CDR3 is TGTGCCAGCAGCATCTCCGGGACAGTGAACACCGGGGAGCTGTTTTTT. As protein: CASSISGTVNTGELFF. V gene TRBV7-3 combines with J gene TRBJ2-2, with TRBD1 matching over 7 bases. Germline V lookup: CDR1 SGHTA, CDR2 FQGTGA. J was trimmed by 1 base and V by 5 bases; bases with no gene match: 7. The CDR3 covers 16 residues.

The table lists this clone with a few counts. The CDR3 DNA sequence: TGTGCCAGCGCTCTGAATGCAGACTACGAGCAGTACTTC. This encodes CASALNADYEQYF. The V call is TRBV6-4, the J call TRBJ2-7; no clear D gene. The CDR3 has 13 amino acids. The germline gives CDR1 MRHNA, CDR2 SNTAGT. Between the trimmed V and J ends, which lost 8 bases and 3 bases, there was a span of 14 bases.

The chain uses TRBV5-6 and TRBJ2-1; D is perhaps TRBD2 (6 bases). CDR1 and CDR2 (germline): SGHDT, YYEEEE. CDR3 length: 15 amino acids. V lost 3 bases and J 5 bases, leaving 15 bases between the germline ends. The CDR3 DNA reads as TGTGCCAGCAGCTCGTGGTGGACTATTGACAATGAGCAGTTCTTC. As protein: CASSSWWTIDNEQFF.

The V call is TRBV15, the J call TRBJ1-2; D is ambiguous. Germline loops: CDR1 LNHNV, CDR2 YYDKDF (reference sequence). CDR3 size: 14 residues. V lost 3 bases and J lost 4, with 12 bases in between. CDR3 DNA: TGTGCCACCAGCAGTGTGGCCTTTTCCTATGGCTACACCTTC. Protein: CATSSVAFSYGYTF. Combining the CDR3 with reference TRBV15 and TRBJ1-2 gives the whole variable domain DAMVIQNPRYQVTQFGKPVTLSCSQTLNHNVMYWYQQKSSQAPKLLFHYYDKDFNNEADTPDNFQSRRPNTSFCFLDIRSPGLGDTAMYLCATSSVAFSYGYTFGSGTRLTVV.

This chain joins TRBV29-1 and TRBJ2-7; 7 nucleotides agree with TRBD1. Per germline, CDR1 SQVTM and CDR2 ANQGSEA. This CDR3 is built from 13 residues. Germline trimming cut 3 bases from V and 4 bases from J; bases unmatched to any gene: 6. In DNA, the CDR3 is TGCAGCGTTGAGACAGGGACGGCATACGAGCAGTACTTC. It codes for CSVETGTAYEQYF.

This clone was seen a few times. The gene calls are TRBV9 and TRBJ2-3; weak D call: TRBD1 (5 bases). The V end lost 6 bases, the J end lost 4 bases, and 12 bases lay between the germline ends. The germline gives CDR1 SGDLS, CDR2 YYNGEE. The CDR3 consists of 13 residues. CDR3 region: CASNAQGADTQYF. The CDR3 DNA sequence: TGTGCCAGCAACGCCCAGGGCGCAGATACGCAGTATTTT.

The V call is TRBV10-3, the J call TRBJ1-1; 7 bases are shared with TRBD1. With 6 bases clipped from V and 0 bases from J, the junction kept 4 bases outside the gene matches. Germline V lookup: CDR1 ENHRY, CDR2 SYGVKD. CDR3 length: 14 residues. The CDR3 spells CAIRLDRMNTEAFF. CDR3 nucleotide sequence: TGTGCCATCAGATTGGACAGGATGAACACTGAAGCTTTCTTT.

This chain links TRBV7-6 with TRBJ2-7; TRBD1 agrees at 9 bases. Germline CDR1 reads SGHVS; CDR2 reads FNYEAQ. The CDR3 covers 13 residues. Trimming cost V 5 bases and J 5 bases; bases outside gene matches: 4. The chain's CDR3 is CASSRDRDHEQYF. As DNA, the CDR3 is TGTGCCAGCAGCCGGGACAGGGATCACGAGCAGTACTTC.

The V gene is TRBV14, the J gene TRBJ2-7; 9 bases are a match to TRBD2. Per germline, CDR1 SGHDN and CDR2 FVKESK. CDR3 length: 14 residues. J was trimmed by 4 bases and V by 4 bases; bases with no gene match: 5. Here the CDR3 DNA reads TGTGCCAGCAGCCTGCGGGGGGGCTGGTACGAGCAGTACTTC. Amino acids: CASSLRGGWYEQYF.

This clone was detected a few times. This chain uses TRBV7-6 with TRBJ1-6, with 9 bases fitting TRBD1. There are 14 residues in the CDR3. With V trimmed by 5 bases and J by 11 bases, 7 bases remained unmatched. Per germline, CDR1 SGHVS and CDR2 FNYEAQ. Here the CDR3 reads CASSAGTGMTPLHF. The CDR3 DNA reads TGTGCCAGCAGCGCCGGGACAGGGATGACACCCCTCCACTTT.

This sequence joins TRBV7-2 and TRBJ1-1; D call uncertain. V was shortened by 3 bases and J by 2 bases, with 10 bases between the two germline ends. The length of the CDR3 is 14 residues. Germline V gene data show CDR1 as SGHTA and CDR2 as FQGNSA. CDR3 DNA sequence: TGTGCCAGCAGCTTTCGCCGAGTCAACACTGAAGCTTTCTTT. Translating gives CASSFRRVNTEAFF.

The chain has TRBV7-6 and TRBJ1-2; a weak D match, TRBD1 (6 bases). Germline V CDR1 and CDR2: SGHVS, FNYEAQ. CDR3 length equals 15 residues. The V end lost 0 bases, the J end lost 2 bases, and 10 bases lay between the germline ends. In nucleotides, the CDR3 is TGTGCCAGCAGCTTAGCAGGGGGTTCGAACTATGGCTACACCTTC. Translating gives CASSLAGGSNYGYTF.

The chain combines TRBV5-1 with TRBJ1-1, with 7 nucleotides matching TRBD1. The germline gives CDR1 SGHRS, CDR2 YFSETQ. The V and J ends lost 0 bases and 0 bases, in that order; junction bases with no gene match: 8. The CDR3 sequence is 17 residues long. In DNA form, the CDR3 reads TGCGCCAGCAGCTTGGCCCGGGACAGCTATTTGAACACTGAAGCTTTCTTT. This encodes CASSLARDSYLNTEAFF.

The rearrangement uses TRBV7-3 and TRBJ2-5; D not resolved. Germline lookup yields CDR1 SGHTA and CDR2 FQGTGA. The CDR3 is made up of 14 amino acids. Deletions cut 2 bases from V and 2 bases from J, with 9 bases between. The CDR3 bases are TGTGCCAGCAGCTTATTAGGCAGGCAAGAGACCCAGTACTTC. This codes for CASSLLGRQETQYF. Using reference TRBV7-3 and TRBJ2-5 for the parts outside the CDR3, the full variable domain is GAGVSQTPSNKVTEKGKYVELRCDPISGHTALYWYRQSLGQGPEFLIYFQGTGAADDSGLPNDRFFAVRPEGSVSTLKIQRTERGDSAVYLCASSLLGRQETQYFGPGTRLLVL.

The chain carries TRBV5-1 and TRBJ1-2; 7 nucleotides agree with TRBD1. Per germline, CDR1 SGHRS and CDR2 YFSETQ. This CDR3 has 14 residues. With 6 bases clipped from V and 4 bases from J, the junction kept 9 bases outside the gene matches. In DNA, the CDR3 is TGCGCCAGCACCCCTGACAGGGAGGTCTATGGCTACACCTTC. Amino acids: CASTPDREVYGYTF.

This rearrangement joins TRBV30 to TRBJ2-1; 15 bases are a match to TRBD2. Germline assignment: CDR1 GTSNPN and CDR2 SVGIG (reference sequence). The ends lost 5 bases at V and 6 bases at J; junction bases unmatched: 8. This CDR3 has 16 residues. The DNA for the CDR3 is TGTGCCTGGGACCCGGGACTAGCGGGGGGCCGCAATGAGCAGTTCTTC. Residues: CAWDPGLAGGRNEQFF. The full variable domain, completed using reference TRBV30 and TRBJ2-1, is SQTIHQWPATLVQPVGSPLSLECTVEGTSNPNLYWYRQAAGRGLQLLFYSVGIGQISSEVPQNLSASRPQDRQFILSSKKLLLSDSGFYLCAWDPGLAGGRNEQFFGPGTRLTVL.

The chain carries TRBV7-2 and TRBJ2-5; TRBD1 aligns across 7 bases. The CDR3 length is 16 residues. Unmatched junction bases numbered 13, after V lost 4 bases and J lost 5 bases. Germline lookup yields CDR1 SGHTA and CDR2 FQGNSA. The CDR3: CASSSRGQLLVETQYF. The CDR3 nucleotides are TGTGCCAGCAGCTCACGGGGACAGCTACTAGTCGAGACCCAGTACTTC.

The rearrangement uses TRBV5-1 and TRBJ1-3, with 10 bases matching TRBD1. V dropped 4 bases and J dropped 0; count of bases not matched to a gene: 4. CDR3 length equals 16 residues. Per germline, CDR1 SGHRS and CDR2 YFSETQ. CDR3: CASSVGTGDSGNTIYF. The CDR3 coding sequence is TGCGCCAGCAGCGTGGGGACAGGGGACTCTGGAAACACCATATATTTT.

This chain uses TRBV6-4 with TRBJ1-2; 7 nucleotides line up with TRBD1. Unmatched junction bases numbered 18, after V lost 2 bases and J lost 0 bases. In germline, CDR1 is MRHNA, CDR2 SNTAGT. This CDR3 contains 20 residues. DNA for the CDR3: TGTGCCAGCAGTGACGGCACAGGGGTAACCCTAAAGGGAGCTAACTATGGCTACACCTTC. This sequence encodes CASSDGTGVTLKGANYGYTF.

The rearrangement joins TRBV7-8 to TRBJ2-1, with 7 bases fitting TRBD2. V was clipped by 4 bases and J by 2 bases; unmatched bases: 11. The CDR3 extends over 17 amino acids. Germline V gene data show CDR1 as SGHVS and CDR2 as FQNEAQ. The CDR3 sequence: CASSSPWGGEAYNEQFF. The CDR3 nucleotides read TGTGCCAGCAGCTCCCCTTGGGGGGGGGAGGCCTACAATGAGCAGTTCTTC.

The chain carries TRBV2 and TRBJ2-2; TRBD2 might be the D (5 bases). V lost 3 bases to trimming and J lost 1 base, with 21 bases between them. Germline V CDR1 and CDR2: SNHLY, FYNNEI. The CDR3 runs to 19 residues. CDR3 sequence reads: CASSDPENVGVGNTGELFF. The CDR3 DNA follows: TGTGCCAGCAGTGATCCAGAGAATGTCGGGGTAGGGAACACCGGGGAGCTGTTTTTT.